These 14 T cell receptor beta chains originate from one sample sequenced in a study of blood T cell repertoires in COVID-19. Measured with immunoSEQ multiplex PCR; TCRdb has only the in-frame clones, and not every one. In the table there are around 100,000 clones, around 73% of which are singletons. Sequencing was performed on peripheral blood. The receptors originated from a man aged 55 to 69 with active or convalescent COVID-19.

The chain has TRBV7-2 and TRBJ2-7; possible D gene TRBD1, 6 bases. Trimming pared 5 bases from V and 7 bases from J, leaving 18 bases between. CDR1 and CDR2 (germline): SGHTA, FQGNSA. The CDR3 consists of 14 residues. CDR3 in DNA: TGTGCCAGCAGCCCCGTGCAGGGTGACAGGGAGCAGTACTTC. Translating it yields CASSPVQGDREQYF.

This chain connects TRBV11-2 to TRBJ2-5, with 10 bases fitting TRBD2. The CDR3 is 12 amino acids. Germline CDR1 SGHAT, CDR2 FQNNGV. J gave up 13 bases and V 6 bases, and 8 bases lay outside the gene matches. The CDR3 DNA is TGTGCCAGCAGACGGACTAGCGGTAACCTGTACTTC. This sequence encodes CASRRTSGNLYF.

CDR3 region: CASSSDVRAQYF. CDR3 in DNA: TGTGCCAGCAGCTCGGACGTCAGGGCCCAGTACTTC. The rearrangement joins TRBV7-2 to TRBJ2-5; maybe TRBD1 (5 bases). Germline V lookup: CDR1 SGHTA, CDR2 FQGNSA. The CDR3 has 12 residues. Trimming took 4 bases from V and 9 from J, leaving 12 bases between them.

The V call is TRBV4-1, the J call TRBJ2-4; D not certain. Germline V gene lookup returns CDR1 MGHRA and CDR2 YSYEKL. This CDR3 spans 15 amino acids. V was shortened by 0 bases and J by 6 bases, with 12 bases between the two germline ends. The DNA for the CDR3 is TGCGCCAGCAGCCAAGAAGGCAGAACTACAAACATTCAGTACTTC. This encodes CASSQEGRTTNIQYF.

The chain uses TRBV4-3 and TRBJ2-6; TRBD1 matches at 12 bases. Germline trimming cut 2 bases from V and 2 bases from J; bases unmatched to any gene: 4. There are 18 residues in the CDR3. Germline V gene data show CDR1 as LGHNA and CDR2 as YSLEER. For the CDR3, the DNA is TGCGCCAGCAGCCAACCGGGACAGGGGGCGCCTGGGGCCAACGTCCTGACTTTC. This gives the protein CASSQPGQGAPGANVLTF.

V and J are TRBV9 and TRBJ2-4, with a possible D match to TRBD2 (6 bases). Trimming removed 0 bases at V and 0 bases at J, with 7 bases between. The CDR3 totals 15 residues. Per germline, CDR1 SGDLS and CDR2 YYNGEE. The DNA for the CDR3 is TGTGCCAGCAGCGTAGGGGGGGTAGCCAAAAACATTCAGTACTTC. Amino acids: CASSVGGVAKNIQYF.

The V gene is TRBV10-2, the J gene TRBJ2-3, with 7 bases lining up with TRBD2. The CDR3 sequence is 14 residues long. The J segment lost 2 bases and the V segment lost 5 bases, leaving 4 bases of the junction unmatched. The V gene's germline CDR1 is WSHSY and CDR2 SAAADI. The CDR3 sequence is CASSQTSPTDTQYF. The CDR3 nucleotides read TGCGCCAGCAGTCAGACTAGCCCCACAGATACGCAGTATTTT.

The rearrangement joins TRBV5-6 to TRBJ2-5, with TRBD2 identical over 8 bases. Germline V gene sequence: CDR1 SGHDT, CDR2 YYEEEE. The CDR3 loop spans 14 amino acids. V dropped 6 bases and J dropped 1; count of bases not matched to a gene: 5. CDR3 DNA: TGTGCCAGCACCTACGGGACTAGCCAAGAGACCCAGTACTTC. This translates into CASTYGTSQETQYF.

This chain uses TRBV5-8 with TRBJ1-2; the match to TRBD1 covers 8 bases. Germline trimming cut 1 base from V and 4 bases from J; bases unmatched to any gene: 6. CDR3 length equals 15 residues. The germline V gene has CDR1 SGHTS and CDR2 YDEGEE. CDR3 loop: CASSLLTGGGYGYTF. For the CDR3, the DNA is TGTGCCAGCAGCTTGCTTACAGGGGGAGGCTATGGCTACACCTTC. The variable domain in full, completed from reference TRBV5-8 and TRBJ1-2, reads EAGVTQSPTHLIKTRGQQATLRCSPISGHTSVYWYQQALGLGLQFLLWYDEGEERNRGNFPPRFSGRQFPNYSSELNVNALELEDSALYLCASSLLTGGGYGYTFGSGTRLTVV.

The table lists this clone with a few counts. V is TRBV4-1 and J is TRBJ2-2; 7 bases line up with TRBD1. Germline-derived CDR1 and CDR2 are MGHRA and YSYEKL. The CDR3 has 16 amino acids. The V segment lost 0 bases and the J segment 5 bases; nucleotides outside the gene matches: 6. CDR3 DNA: TGCGCCAGCAGCCAAGATACGGCAGGGGGAACCGGGGAGCTGTTTTTT. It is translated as CASSQDTAGGTGELFF.

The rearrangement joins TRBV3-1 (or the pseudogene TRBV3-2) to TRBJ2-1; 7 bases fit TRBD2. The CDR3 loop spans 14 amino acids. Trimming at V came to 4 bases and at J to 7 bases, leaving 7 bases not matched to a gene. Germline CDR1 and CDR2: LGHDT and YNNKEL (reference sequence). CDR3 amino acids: CASSPLGGVNEQFF. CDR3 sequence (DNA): TGTGCCAGCAGCCCCCTGGGGGGGGTGAATGAGCAGTTCTTC.

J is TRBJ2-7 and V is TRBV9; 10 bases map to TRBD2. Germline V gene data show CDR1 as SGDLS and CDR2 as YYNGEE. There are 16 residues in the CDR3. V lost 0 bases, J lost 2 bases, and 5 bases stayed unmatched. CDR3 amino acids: CASSVGGTSDPYEQYF. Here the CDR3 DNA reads TGTGCCAGCAGCGTAGGGGGGACTAGCGATCCCTACGAGCAGTACTTC.

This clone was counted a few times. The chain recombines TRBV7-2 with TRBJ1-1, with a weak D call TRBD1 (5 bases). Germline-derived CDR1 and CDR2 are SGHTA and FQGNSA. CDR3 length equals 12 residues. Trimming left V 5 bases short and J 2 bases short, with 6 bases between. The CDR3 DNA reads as TGTGCCAGCAGCCAGGGAAACACTGAAGCTTTCTTT. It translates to CASSQGNTEAFF.

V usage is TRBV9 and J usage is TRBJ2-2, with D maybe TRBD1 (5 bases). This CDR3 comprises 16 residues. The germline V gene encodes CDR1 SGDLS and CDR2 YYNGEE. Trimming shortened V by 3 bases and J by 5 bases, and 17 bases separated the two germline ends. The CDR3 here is CASSEGWQGVTGELFF. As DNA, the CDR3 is TGTGCCAGCAGCGAGGGTTGGCAGGGTGTAACCGGGGAGCTGTTTTTT.